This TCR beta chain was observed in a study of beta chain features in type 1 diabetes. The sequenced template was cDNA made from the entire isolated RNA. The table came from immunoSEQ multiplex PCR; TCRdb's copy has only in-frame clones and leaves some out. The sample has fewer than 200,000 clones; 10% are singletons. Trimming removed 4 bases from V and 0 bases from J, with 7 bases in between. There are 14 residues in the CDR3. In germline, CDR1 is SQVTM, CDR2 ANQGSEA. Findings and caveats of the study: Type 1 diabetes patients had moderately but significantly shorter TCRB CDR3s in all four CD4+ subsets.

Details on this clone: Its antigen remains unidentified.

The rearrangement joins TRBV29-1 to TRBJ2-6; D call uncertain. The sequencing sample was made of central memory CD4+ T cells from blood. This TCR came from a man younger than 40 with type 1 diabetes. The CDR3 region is CSVARNSGANVLTF. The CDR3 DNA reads TGCAGCGTTGCCCGTAACTCTGGGGCCAACGTCCTGACTTTC.